The present T cell receptor (beta chain) was sequenced within a study of blood T cell dynamics during melanoma immunotherapy. The germline CDR1 and CDR2 sequences are SGHRS and YFSETQ. The CDR3 has 13 amino acids. The germline V and J ends were trimmed by 0 bases and 4 bases, with 7 bases remaining between them. Worth noting for this clone: Its antigen remains unknown.

The study, taken as a whole, reports: PBMC repertoires of eventual disease-control patients split at W3 into clonality or diversity gains.

Time point in this sample: pre-treatment baseline. Clones were sequenced by immunoSEQ multiplex PCR, and TCRdb holds only the in-frame ones, with some missing. The table lists about 10,000 clones, about 88% of them singletons. The gene calls are TRBV5-1 and TRBJ1-1; D is unclear. The sequence derives from a human donor with melanoma. Sequencing used blood, obtained from a patient treated with checkpoint blockade. CDR3 residues: CASSLAGSTEAFF. CDR3 in DNA: TGCGCCAGCAGCTTGGCCGGGAGCACTGAAGCTTTCTTT.